This T cell receptor (beta chain) was recovered during a study of T-cell memory formation after mild COVID-19. This CDR3 has 18 residues. Germline CDR1 reads KGHDR; CDR2 reads SFDVKD. With 0 bases clipped from V and 4 bases from J, the junction kept 9 bases outside the gene matches. Using its own MiXCR run on the 5' RACE reads, TCRdb lists one record per CDR3 protein. Found here are about 200,000 distinct CDR3 sequences, 16% of them singletons; the top ten hold 2% to 2.5%. This clonotype was detected a few times. The TCR originated in an adult woman who had mild COVID-19 (a few samples of this study predate the infection). Cell type and time point are not known. Sequencing was performed on PBMCs or a T cell subset sorted from them (not recorded which). The V call is TRBV24-1, the J call TRBJ2-2, with 8 bases that match TRBD1. As DNA, the CDR3 is TGTGCCACCAGTGATTTGCAGGGGGCGAGCAAGCTCACCGGGGAGCTGTTTTTT. Translation gives CATSDLQGASKLTGELFF.